Each of the 14 T cell receptor beta chains below was sequenced from the same sample in a study of blood T cell repertoires in COVID-19. Sequencing used immunoSEQ multiplex PCR; TCRdb keeps in-frame clones, though not all of them. Among around 360,000 clones listed, more than 75% were seen once. Sequencing was carried out using PBMCs or T cells enriched from blood (not recorded which). The receptors were sampled from a woman in her thirties who had recovered from COVID-19.

This chain uses TRBV27 with TRBJ2-1, with 12 bases lining up with TRBD2. The CDR3 consists of 16 residues. Germline lookup yields CDR1 MNHEY and CDR2 SMNVEV (reference sequence). After removal of 0 bases from V and 3 bases from J, the junction contained 0 bases not matched to a gene. CDR3 loop: CASSLSTSGGYNEQFF. In DNA, the CDR3 is TGTGCCAGCAGTTTATCGACTAGCGGGGGCTACAATGAGCAGTTCTTC.

V gene TRBV6-5 combines with J gene TRBJ2-7; tentatively, D is TRBD1 (6 bases). The V and J ends lost 5 bases and 0 bases respectively, with 11 bases between them. Looked up from germline, CDR1 is MNHEY and CDR2 is SVGAGI. The CDR3 is made up of 14 amino acids. CDR3 sequence reads: CASSKWDNSYEQYF. The CDR3 DNA is TGTGCCAGCAGTAAGTGGGACAACTCCTACGAGCAGTACTTC.

This clone was found once. The genes are TRBV12-5 and TRBJ2-7, with 9 bases aligning to TRBD1. CDR3 length: 16 residues. Germline trimming cut 0 bases from V and 5 bases from J; bases unmatched to any gene: 8. Germline V CDR1 and CDR2: LGHNT, FRNRAP. CDR3 DNA: TGTGCTAGTGGTTTGGTACTGAGGACAGGGGTTGACGAGCAGTACTTC. Protein sequence: CASGLVLRTGVDEQYF.

This chain connects TRBV14 to TRBJ2-7, with D possibly TRBD1 on 6 matching bases. The CDR3 spans 12 residues. The V end was cut by 4 bases, the J end by 4 bases, with 8 bases between. In germline, CDR1 is SGHDN, CDR2 FVKESK. The CDR3: CASSLDRYEQYF. CDR3 bases: TGTGCCAGCAGCCTCGACAGGTACGAGCAGTACTTC.

The chain has TRBV4-1 and TRBJ2-1, with 10 nucleotides matching TRBD2. The CDR3 consists of 15 residues. Trimming removed 2 bases from V and 8 bases from J; junction bases left unmatched: 6. Germline CDR1 is MGHRA and CDR2 is YSYEKL. CDR3 loop: CASSQLAGALDEQFF. The CDR3 bases are TGCGCCAGCAGCCAACTAGCGGGGGCCCTGGATGAGCAGTTCTTC.

The J gene is TRBJ1-2, the V gene TRBV11-2, with TRBD1 matching over 12 bases. V dropped 5 bases and J dropped 4; count of bases not matched to a gene: 8. The CDR3 runs 16 residues. Germline values: CDR1 SGHAT, CDR2 FQNNGV. In DNA form, the CDR3 reads TGTGCCAGCAGCCAAGCCGGGACAGGGGGCCTCTATGGCTACACCTTC. Translation: CASSQAGTGGLYGYTF.

The gene calls are TRBV27 and TRBJ1-1; D remains ambiguous. CDR3 length: 13 amino acids. Germline V gene data show CDR1 as MNHEY and CDR2 as SMNVEV (reference sequence). V was clipped by 5 bases and J by 4 bases, with 11 bases between them. For the CDR3, the DNA is TGTGCCAGCAGTACCCCGAGAGGCACTGAAGCTTTCTTT. Residues: CASSTPRGTEAFF.

The chain recombines TRBV6-1 with TRBJ2-3, with D possibly being TRBD1 (6 bases). Germline assignment: CDR1 MNHNS and CDR2 SASEGT. This CDR3 region has 16 residues. V was clipped by 2 bases and J by 2 bases, with 14 bases between them. CDR3 nucleotides: TGTGCCAGCAGTGAAAGGGCCAGGGGTATCACAGATACGCAGTATTTT. Encoded protein: CASSERARGITDTQYF.

This chain joins TRBV4-1 and TRBJ2-7; D might be TRBD1 (6 bases). Trimming stripped 5 bases from V and 3 bases from J, with 11 bases between. Germline CDR1 and CDR2: MGHRA and YSYEKL. This CDR3 comprises 13 residues. As DNA, the CDR3 is TGCGCCAGCAGCTCGCGGACAGACTACGAGCAGTACTTC. Protein sequence: CASSSRTDYEQYF.

This chain connects TRBV2 to TRBJ2-7, with 7 positions matching TRBD1. The J segment lost 1 base and the V segment lost 6 bases, leaving 6 bases of the junction unmatched. The CDR3 consists of 14 residues. Looked up from germline, CDR1 is SNHLY and CDR2 is FYNNEI. The CDR3 reads CASRVGTASYEQYF. The CDR3 DNA sequence: TGTGCCAGCAGAGTCGGGACAGCGTCCTACGAGCAGTACTTC.

This chain joins TRBV5-1 and TRBJ1-2; weak D call: TRBD1 (5 bases). Looked up from germline, CDR1 is SGHRS and CDR2 is YFSETQ. The CDR3 loop spans 15 amino acids. Deletions cut 0 bases from V and 4 bases from J, with 13 bases between. CDR3: CASSLDWGSGYGYTF. Written as DNA, the CDR3 is TGCGCCAGCAGCTTGGATTGGGGCTCGGGCTATGGCTACACCTTC. Full variable domain (outside the CDR3, taken from reference TRBV5-1 and TRBJ1-2): KAGVTQTPRYLIKTRGQQVTLSCSPISGHRSVSWYQQTPGQGLQFLFEYFSETQRNKGNFPGRFSGRQFSNSRSEMNVSTLELGDSALYLCASSLDWGSGYGYTFGSGTRLTVV.

This chain joins TRBV9 and TRBJ2-1; weak D call: TRBD1 (6 bases). The CDR3 sequence is 14 residues long. The germline V gene encodes CDR1 SGDLS and CDR2 YYNGEE. Trimming shortened V by 4 bases and J by 4 bases, and 12 bases separated the two germline ends. The CDR3: CASSTWGPYNEQFF. The CDR3 nucleotides are TGTGCCAGCAGCACCTGGGGGCCATACAATGAGCAGTTCTTC. Full variable domain (rest looked up from reference TRBV9 and TRBJ2-1): DSGVTQTPKHLITATGQRVTLRCSPRSGDLSVYWYQQSLDQGLQFLIQYYNGEERAKGNILERFSAQQFPDLHSELNLSSLELGDSALYFCASSTWGPYNEQFFGPGTRLTVL.

The gene calls are TRBV11-3 and TRBJ2-3, with D maybe TRBD2 (7 bases). This CDR3 spans 15 amino acids. CDR1 and CDR2 from the germline V gene are SGHNT and YENEEA. V was pared by 1 base and J by 6 bases, with 14 bases between. CDR3 amino acids: CASSLVGGAEDTQYF. DNA for the CDR3: TGTGCCAGCAGCTTAGTTGGGGGGGCCGAGGATACGCAGTATTTT. Supplemented by reference TRBV11-3 and TRBJ2-3, the full variable domain reads EAGVVQSPRYKIIEKKQPVAFWCNPISGHNTLYWYLQNLGQGPELLIRYENEEAVDDSQLPKDRFSAERLKGVDSTLKIQPAELGDSAVYLCASSLVGGAEDTQYFGPGTRLTVL.

This chain connects TRBV29-1 to TRBJ1-1, with no clear D. CDR3 length: 11 amino acids. V lost 6 bases to trimming and J lost 10 bases, with 15 bases between them. The germline V gene encodes CDR1 SQVTM and CDR2 ANQGSEA. CDR3: CSVRAGFRAFF. The CDR3 nucleotides read TGCAGCGTCCGGGCGGGATTCCGAGCTTTCTTT.